These T cell receptor beta chains were read from a single sample in a study of blood T cell repertoires in COVID-19. The method was immunoSEQ multiplex PCR; TCRdb's version includes in-frame clones alone and lacks a portion of them. The sample consists of approximately 140,000 clones, approximately 80% of them appearing once. The material sequenced was peripheral blood. These receptors all stem from a man aged 60-69 years with active or convalescent COVID-19. Both conserved end residues are part of each CDR3. Each record gives: J gene, D gene, V gene, clone size, CDR3 length, CDR3 DNA, CDR3 protein. D genes are given only for firm matches. A clone size is listed for some rows: how often the clone was seen (once, few, many), or a class if it is expanded.

>TRBJ2-7|.|TRBV9|.|16
TGTGCCAGCAGCCCGGTTATTGGGGCCGACTCCTACGAGCAGTACTTC
CASSPVIGADSYEQYF
>TRBJ1-4|.|TRBV6-6|.|13
TGTGCCAGCAGTTATGGGGGGGGCGAAAAACTGTTTTTT
CASSYGGGEKLFF
>TRBJ2-2|.|TRBV19|.|15
TGTGCCAGTAGTAAGAGCGGACCGAACACCGGGGAGCTGTTTTTT
CASSKSGPNTGELFF
>TRBJ2-1|.|TRBV4-1|.|15
TGCGCCAGCAGCCAACATTCTAGCAGCTACAATGAGCAGTTCTTC
CASSQHSSSYNEQFF
>TRBJ2-7|.|TRBV5-1|.|14
TGCGCCAGCAGGGGGCATACCCCAACCAGCGAGCAGTACTTC
CASRGHTPTSEQYF
>TRBJ2-1|TRBD2|TRBV5-1|once|16
TGCGCCAGCGGCTTGTGGGGGGGAAGTTCCTACAATGAGCAGTTCTTC
CASGLWGGSSYNEQFF
>TRBJ1-1|TRBD1|TRBV2|.|17
TGTGCCAGCAGTGGTCCCCGGACAGGGGGCGAAAACACTGAAGCTTTCTTT
CASSGPRTGGENTEAFF
>TRBJ1-1|.|TRBV11-3|.|13
TGTGCCAGCAGCCTACTACACGACACTGAAGCTTTCTTT
CASSLLHDTEAFF
>TRBJ2-2|TRBD1|TRBV7-2|.|15
TGTGCCAGCAATCTCCGGACAGGGAACACCGGGGAGCTGTTTTTT
CASNLRTGNTGELFF
>TRBJ2-3|TRBD2|TRBV7-9|.|17
TGTGCCAGCAGCTTGGACATAGCGGGAGGCCACCTAGATACGCAGTATTTT
CASSLDIAGGHLDTQYF
>TRBJ2-1|.|TRBV11-3|once|15
TGTGCCAGCAGCTTAGAGGCCTCGGGAACCAATGAGCAGTTCTTC
CASSLEASGTNEQFF
>TRBJ2-6|.|TRBV29-1|.|13
TGCAGCATACAGGCCCCTGGGGCCAACGTCCTGACTTTC
CSIQAPGANVLTF
>TRBJ2-1|TRBD1|TRBV2|.|12
TGTGCCAGCAGTGAAGCGGACAGGGGAAGGTTCTTC
CASSEADRGRFF
>TRBJ1-1|.|TRBV9|.|14
TGTGCCAGCAGCGTAACAGCCGGCGGGGCTGAAGCTTTCTTT
CASSVTAGGAEAFF
>TRBJ2-5|TRBD2|TRBV4-3|.|17
TGCGCCAGCAGCCAAGCCTTGGCTAGCGGGAGTGGAGAGACCCAGTACTTC
CASSQALASGSGETQYF
>TRBJ1-1|.|TRBV6-6|few|14
TGTGCCACCAAAACAGGTCCCCCGAGACCTGAAGCTTTCTTT
CATKTGPPRPEAFF
>TRBJ2-7|TRBD1|TRBV18|.|14
TGTGCCAGCTCCCCCGGACAGGGAAGGAGCGAGCAGTACTTC
CASSPGQGRSEQYF
>TRBJ2-1|.|TRBV5-1|.|13
TGCGCCAGCAGCTTCGGACAGATCAATGAGCAGTTCTTC
CASSFGQINEQFF
>TRBJ1-2|TRBD1|TRBV10-3|.|13
TGTGCCACCAGGACAGGGGCCCTCGAAGGCTACACCTTC
CATRTGALEGYTF
>TRBJ1-4|TRBD1|TRBV10-3|few|14
TGTGCCATCAGTGAAACAGGGGGCATTGAAAAACTGTTTTTT
CAISETGGIEKLFF
>TRBJ1-4|.|TRBV6-5|.|15
TGTGCCAGCAGTAGATACAGGGTGTTTAATGAAAAACTGTTTTTT
CASSRYRVFNEKLFF
>TRBJ2-5|TRBD2|TRBV28|once|15
TGTGCCAGCAGTTTTAGTTCCGGGAGGCAAGAGACCCAGTACTTC
CASSFSSGRQETQYF
>TRBJ2-3|.|TRBV18|.|17
TGTGCCAGCTCACCACCGCCCAGCGGCCTTAGCACAGATACGCAGTATTTT
CASSPPPSGLSTDTQYF
>TRBJ2-3|.|TRBV7-9|.|17
TGTGCCAGCAGCTTATCCTTCTTGGGCCCCTTCACGGATACGCAGTATTTT
CASSLSFLGPFTDTQYF
>TRBJ2-7|TRBD1|TRBV10-3|few|13
TGTGCCATCAGTGTTGACAGGGAGAGAGAGCAGTACTTC
CAISVDREREQYF
>TRBJ1-6|.|TRBV5-4|few|14
TGTGCCAGCAGCTTGGGAGACTATAATTCACCCCTCCACTTT
CASSLGDYNSPLHF
>TRBJ2-3|.|TRBV24-1|.|12
TGTGCCACCAGTAGGACTTCAGATACGCAGTATTTT
CATSRTSDTQYF
>TRBJ2-5|TRBD1|TRBV12-3/TRBV12-4|.|13
TGTGCCAGCAGTGGGGGGACAGGGGAGACCCAGTACTTC
CASSGGTGETQYF
>TRBJ2-3|.|TRBV27|.|16
TGTGCCAACCTATTGACCACTTACAGTCGCACAGATACGCAGTATTTT
CANLLTTYSRTDTQYF
>TRBJ1-6|.|TRBV4-1|once|12
TGCGCCAGCAGCGCACACGATGCACCCCTCCACTTT
CASSAHDAPLHF
>TRBJ2-5|.|TRBV5-1|.|14
TGCGCCAGCAGCTTGGTTACTGGAGGAGAGACCCAGTACTTC
CASSLVTGGETQYF
>TRBJ1-1|TRBD1|TRBV5-4|.|13
TGTGCCAGCAGCATTGACAGGGGTACTGAAGCTTTCTTT
CASSIDRGTEAFF
>TRBJ2-2|TRBD2|TRBV5-5|.|20
TGTGCCAGCAGCTCGGTAACCGGCTTAGCGGGAGGGACTAACACCGGGGAGCTGTTTTTT
CASSSVTGLAGGTNTGELFF
>TRBJ1-4|.|TRBV28|.|14
TGTGCCAGCAGTTTTTGGCAGGGGAATGAAAAACTGTTTTTT
CASSFWQGNEKLFF
>TRBJ2-3|TRBD2|TRBV6-2/TRBV6-3|.|17
TGTGCCAGCAGTTACTCCGGGACTAGCGGGAGTAAAGATACGCAGTATTTT
CASSYSGTSGSKDTQYF
>TRBJ1-2|TRBD1|TRBV4-3|.|16
TGCGCCAGCAGCCAAGTGGGTGACAGGGCTACCTATGGCTACACCTTC
CASSQVGDRATYGYTF
>TRBJ2-7|.|TRBV14|.|14
TGTGCCAGCAGCCAAGGGGACATTGCCAACGAGCAGTACTTC
CASSQGDIANEQYF
>TRBJ1-1|.|TRBV18|few|13
TGTGCCAGCTCACTGACACAGAACACTGAAGCTTTCTTT
CASSLTQNTEAFF
>TRBJ1-5|.|TRBV28|.|16
TGTGCCAGCAGTTTATACGGTACGACAGGTAATCAGCCCCAGCATTTT
CASSLYGTTGNQPQHF
>TRBJ1-5|.|TRBV7-9|.|15
TGTGCCAGCAGCTCGGTGGGTCAGGGGACGGAGCCCCAGCATTTT
CASSSVGQGTEPQHF
>TRBJ2-2|.|TRBV6-1|.|18
TGTGCCAGCAGTGAATTCTCACGGGGACAACCGGTCACCGGGGAGCTGTTTTTT
CASSEFSRGQPVTGELFF
>TRBJ2-2|.|TRBV6-4|.|17
TGTGCCAGCAGTGACTCTCCCGGGGAGGGGGGCACCGGGGAGCTGTTTTTT
CASSDSPGEGGTGELFF
>TRBJ1-2|TRBD1|TRBV5-8|.|13
TGTGCCAGCACCTTGGACAGGGGTTATGGCTACACCTTC
CASTLDRGYGYTF
>TRBJ2-7|.|TRBV28|.|14
TGTGCCAGCAGAACCCCTAGCCTAGGCTACGAGCAGTACTTC
CASRTPSLGYEQYF
>TRBJ1-4|TRBD1|TRBV11-1|.|15
TGTGCCAGCAGCTCCTCGACAGGGAGTAATGAAAAACTGTTTTTT
CASSSSTGSNEKLFF